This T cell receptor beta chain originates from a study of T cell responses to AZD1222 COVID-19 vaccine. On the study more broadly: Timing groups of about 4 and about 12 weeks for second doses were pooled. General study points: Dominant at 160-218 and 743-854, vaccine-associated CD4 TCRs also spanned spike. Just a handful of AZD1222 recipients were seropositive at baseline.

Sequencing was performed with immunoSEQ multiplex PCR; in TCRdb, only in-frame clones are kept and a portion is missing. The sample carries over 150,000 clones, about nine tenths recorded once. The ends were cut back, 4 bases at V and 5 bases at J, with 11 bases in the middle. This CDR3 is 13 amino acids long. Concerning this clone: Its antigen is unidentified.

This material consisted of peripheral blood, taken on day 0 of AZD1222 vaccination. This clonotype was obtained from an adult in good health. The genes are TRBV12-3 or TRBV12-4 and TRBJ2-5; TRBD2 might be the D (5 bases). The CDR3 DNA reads TGTGCCAGCAGTTATAAACCGGGGGAGACCCAGTACTTC. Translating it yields CASSYKPGETQYF.